The entry below gives a single T cell receptor beta chain sequence along with its context. No antigen is known for it. At one end, the junction sequence differs from germline, possibly due to a read error. The record originates from a study of healthy donors' naive CD4 and CD8 T cells. Study-level information: For TCR alpha, new primers spanned all functional IMGT alpha genes.

Starting from around 500 ng of total RNA, TCR libraries were made with linear amplification. TCRdb itself ran the reads through MiXCR, one entry per CDR3 protein. The data contain about 180,000 distinct CDR3 sequences, around three quarters of them seen just once; the ten biggest clones take up 2% to 2.5%. The length of the CDR3 is 14 residues. From germline, CDR1 is SGHAT and CDR2 FQDESV (reference sequence). General study findings and limits: Chains were not paired, since alpha and beta were sequenced in bulk. Negatively charged CDR3s marked CD8+ lineage; positively charged CDR3s marked CD4+ lineage. Reportedly, most V and J gene segments showed naive CD4+ versus CD8+ bias.

This clonotype was sampled from a pool of human donors in good health; the sample pools cells from several healthy donors. Material for sequencing was naive CD4+ and CD8+ T cells sorted from blood, pooled from several donors. The chain is built from TRBV11-1 and TRBJ1-1, with D possibly TRBD1 on 6 matching bases. The CDR3 bases are TGTACCAGCAGCACACGTCACAGGGACACTGAAGCTTTCTTT. This encodes CTSSTRHRDTEAFF.